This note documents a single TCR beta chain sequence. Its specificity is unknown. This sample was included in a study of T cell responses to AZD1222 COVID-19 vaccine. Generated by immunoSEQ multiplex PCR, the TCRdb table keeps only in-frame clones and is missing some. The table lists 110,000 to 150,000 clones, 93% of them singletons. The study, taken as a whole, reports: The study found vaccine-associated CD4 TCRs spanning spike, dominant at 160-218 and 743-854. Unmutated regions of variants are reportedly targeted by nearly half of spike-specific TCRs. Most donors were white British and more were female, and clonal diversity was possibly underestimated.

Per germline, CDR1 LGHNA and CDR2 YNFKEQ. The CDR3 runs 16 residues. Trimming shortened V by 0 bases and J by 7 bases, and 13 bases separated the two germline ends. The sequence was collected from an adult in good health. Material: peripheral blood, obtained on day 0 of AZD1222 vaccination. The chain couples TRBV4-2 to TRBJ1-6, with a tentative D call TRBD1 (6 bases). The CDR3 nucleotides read TGTGCCAGCAGCCAAGATCTAGGGGGGAAGAATTCACCCCTCCACTTT. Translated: CASSQDLGGKNSPLHF.